This entry lists 8 T cell receptor beta chains sequenced from one sample in a study of T cell repertoires in ileal Crohn's disease. TCRdb keeps only in-frame clones here, not all; method: immunoSEQ multiplex PCR. Of about 10,000 clones listed, more than 75% are singletons. Time point defined: neoterminal ileum biopsy at postoperative endoscopy, about 6 months after surgery. The sequencing input was ileal tissue. The source of these receptors is an adult with Crohn's disease.

This chain links TRBV27 with TRBJ1-1, with D possibly TRBD1 on 6 matching bases. CDR3 length: 15 residues. Per the germline V gene, CDR1 is MNHEY and CDR2 is SMNVEV (reference sequence). Trimming removed 3 bases at V and 3 bases at J, with 14 bases between. As DNA, the CDR3 is TGTGCCAGCAGTTTCCGGAGGGGGGGAGACACTGAAGCTTTCTTT. It specifies CASSFRRGGDTEAFF.

The CDR3 region is CASSVGLAGGTEQFF. CDR3 DNA: TGTGCCAGCAGCGTGGGACTAGCGGGAGGGACTGAGCAGTTCTTC. This chain uses TRBV7-3 with TRBJ2-1, with 16 bases that match TRBD2. The CDR3 spans 15 residues. Germline CDR1 SGHTA, CDR2 FQGTGA. Trimming took 5 bases from V and 9 from J; bases not matched to a gene: 4.

The chain combines TRBV19 with TRBJ2-3; D not certain. Looked up from germline, CDR1 is LNHDA and CDR2 is SQIVND (reference sequence). The ends were cut back, 5 bases at V and 1 base at J, with 4 bases in the middle. This CDR3 is built from 12 residues. The DNA for the CDR3 is TGTGCCAGTAGTCCGGGCACAGATACGCAGTATTTT. As protein: CASSPGTDTQYF.

About this clone: The junction does not match germline at one end; this may be a read error. CDR3 in DNA: TGTGCTAGCAGCTTAAGTAGCGGGGGGGCTCAAGAGACCCAGTACTTC. It codes for CASSLSSGGAQETQYF. The rearrangement uses TRBV7-7 and TRBJ2-5, with TRBD2 matching over 11 bases. The CDR3 loop spans 16 amino acids. Germline-derived CDR1 and CDR2 are SSHAT and FNYEAQ (reference sequence).

The V gene is TRBV6-1, the J gene TRBJ2-5; 7 bases are shared with TRBD2. The J call may be faulty, since TRBJ2-7 better matches the DNA end. This CDR3 comprises 15 residues. Germline values: CDR1 MNHNS, CDR2 SASEGT. The CDR3 DNA sequence: TGTGCCAGCACTGGGGAGGGAGGAAAGGCCTACGAGCAGTACTTC. It encodes CASTGEGGKAYEQYF.

The V gene is TRBV27, the J gene TRBJ2-7, with a possible D match to TRBD1 (5 bases). Germline V gene lookup returns CDR1 MNHEY and CDR2 SMNVEV (reference sequence). The CDR3 contains 14 residues. Trimming stripped 6 bases from V and 4 bases from J, with 16 bases between. The CDR3 loop is CASSRQTAAYEQYF. The CDR3 nucleotides are TGTGCCAGCAGCAGACAGACCGCGGCATACGAGCAGTACTTC.

V usage is TRBV4-1 and J usage is TRBJ2-3, with D possibly TRBD2 on 6 matching bases. V gave up 0 bases and J gave up 3 bases, with 16 bases separating them. The CDR3 covers 17 residues. From germline, CDR1 is MGHRA and CDR2 YSYEKL. CDR3 amino acids: CASSQDRGSGRTDTQYF. The CDR3 nucleotides read TGCGCCAGCAGCCAAGATCGTGGTAGCGGCCGTACAGATACGCAGTATTTT.

The CDR3 sequence is CASRQSQGLYEQYF. CDR3 in DNA: TGCGCCAGCCGGCAAAGTCAGGGACTCTACGAGCAGTACTTC. The V and J genes are TRBV5-1 and TRBJ2-7; tentative D call: TRBD2 (6 bases). V was pared by 7 bases and J by 3 bases, with 17 bases between. The germline V gene has CDR1 SGHRS and CDR2 YFSETQ. CDR3 size: 14 residues.